There are a few counts of the clone carrying this TCR beta chain. Antigen specificity is unknown. The sample belongs to a study of early T cells in non-severe SARS-CoV-2 infection. Across the whole study: Sequencing of bulk RNA from unsorted whole blood was done, without chain pairing. Whole-study results and caveats: Clonotype matching in VDJdb favored anti-spike CD8 responses and did not capture private and CD4 specificities.

Unique molecular identifiers tagged individual cDNA molecules. TCRdb processed the 5' RACE reads anew with MiXCR; each CDR3 protein has one entry. The sample records 70,000 or so distinct CDR3 sequences, roughly 13% being singletons. Material for sequencing was whole blood. The TCR comes from an adult who was a healthcare worker with PCR-confirmed SARS-CoV-2 infection or an uninfected control (not recorded which).

The DNA for the CDR3 is TGTGCCAGCAGCTTCGACAGCTCCTACAATGAGCAGTTCTTC. This translates into CASSFDSSYNEQFF. V and J are TRBV11-2 and TRBJ2-1, with a weak D call TRBD1 (5 bases). This CDR3 has 14 amino acids. Germline loops: CDR1 SGHAT, CDR2 FQNNGV. Trimming pared 3 bases from V and 0 bases from J, leaving 6 bases between.